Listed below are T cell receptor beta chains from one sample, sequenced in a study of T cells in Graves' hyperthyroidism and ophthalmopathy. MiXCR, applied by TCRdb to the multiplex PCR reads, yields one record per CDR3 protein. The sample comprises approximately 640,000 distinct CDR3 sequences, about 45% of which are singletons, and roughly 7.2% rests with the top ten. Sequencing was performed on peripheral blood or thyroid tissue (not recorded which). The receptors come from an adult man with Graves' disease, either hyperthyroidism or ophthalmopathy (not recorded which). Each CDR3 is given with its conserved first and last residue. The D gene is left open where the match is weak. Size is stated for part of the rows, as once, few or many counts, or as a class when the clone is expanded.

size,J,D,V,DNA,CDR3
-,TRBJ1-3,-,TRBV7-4,TGTGCCAGCAGTCTCACCTCGGGTGGAAACACCATATATTTT,CASSLTSGGNTIYF
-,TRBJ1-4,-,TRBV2,TGTGCCAGCAGTGAAGGTGGGGGGGGAGCGGAAAAACTGTTTTTT,CASSEGGGGAEKLFF
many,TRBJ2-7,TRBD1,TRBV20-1,TGCAGTGCTAGTGGACAGGGTAAACCATACGAGCAGTACTTC,CSASGQGKPYEQYF
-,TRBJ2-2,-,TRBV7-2,TGTGCCAGCAGCCTTTGGAGGCATGACACCGGGGAGCTGTTTTTT,CASSLWRHDTGELFF
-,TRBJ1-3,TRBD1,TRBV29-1,TGCAGCGTTTACACAGGGGCTGGAAACACCATATATTTT,CSVYTGAGNTIYF
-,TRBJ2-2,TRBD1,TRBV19,TGTGCCAGTAGTTTGACCGGGACAGTTACCGGGGAGCTGTTTTTT,CASSLTGTVTGELFF
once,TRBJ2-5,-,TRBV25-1,TGTGCCAGCGTGATAGACTGGAGAGAGACCCAGTACTTC,CASVIDWRETQYF
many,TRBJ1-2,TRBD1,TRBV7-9,TGTGCCAGCAGCCAACAGGGGAACTATGGCTACACCTTC,CASSQQGNYGYTF
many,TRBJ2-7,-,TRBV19,TGTGCCAGTAGTATCGCCAGTTCCTACGAGCAGTACTTC,CASSIASSYEQYF
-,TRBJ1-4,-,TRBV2,TGTGCCAGCAGTGAACAGGCAGGGAAAGGGGTAGGGGAAAAACTGTTTTTT,CASSEQAGKGVGEKLFF
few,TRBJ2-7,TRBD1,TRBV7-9,TGTGCCAGCAGCACCGGGACAGGGCTTTGGAGGGCCTACGAGCAGTACTTC,CASSTGTGLWRAYEQYF
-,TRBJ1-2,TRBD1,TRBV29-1,TGCAGCGTCCTCGGACAGGGGGCGGGTGGCTACACCTTC,CSVLGQGAGGYTF
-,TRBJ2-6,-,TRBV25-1,TGTGCCCAAGGCATGGGTCCTGGGGCCAACGTCCTGACTTTC,CAQGMGPGANVLTF
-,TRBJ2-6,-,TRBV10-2,TGCGCCAGCAGTGAGCCTGGGGCTAGCGGGGCCAACGTCCTGACTTTC,CASSEPGASGANVLTF
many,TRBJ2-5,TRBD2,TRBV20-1,TGCAGTGCTAGAGCACTAGCGGGAGCACGGCAAGAGACCCAGTACTTC,CSARALAGARQETQYF
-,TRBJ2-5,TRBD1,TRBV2,TGTGCCAGCAGTCCTAACCCGGGACAGGGGAATGAGGAGGCCCAGTACTTC,CASSPNPGQGNEEAQYF
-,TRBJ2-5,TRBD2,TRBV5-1,TGCGCCAGCAGCGGGGGGACTAAAGAGACCCAGTACTTC,CASSGGTKETQYF
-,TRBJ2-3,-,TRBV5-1,TGCGCCAGCAGCTTCGAGGAAGGTAGCACAGATACGCAGTATTTT,CASSFEEGSTDTQYF
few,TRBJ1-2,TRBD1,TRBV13,TGTGCCAGCAGCTCAGGCGAACATGGGACAGGGCATGGCTACACCTTC,CASSSGEHGTGHGYTF
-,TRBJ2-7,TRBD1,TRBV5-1,TGCGCCAGCAGCCGGGACAGGATCTACGAGCAGTACTTC,CASSRDRIYEQYF
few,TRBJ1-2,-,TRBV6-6,TGTGCCAGCAGTTATATAGCGGCAGCGTCTAACTATGGCTACACCTTC,CASSYIAAASNYGYTF
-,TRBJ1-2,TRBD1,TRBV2,TGTGCCAGCGACCCGGGACAGGGGTACTATGGCTACACCTTC,CASDPGQGYYGYTF
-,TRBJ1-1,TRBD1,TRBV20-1,TGCAGTGCTTTAGACAGGGTGGGGGGGACTGAAGCTTTCTTT,CSALDRVGGTEAFF
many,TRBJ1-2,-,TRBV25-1,TGTGCCACTTCGACAGCGCCCTATGGCTACACCTTC,CATSTAPYGYTF
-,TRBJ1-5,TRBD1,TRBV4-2,TGTGCCAGCAGCCAAGATGAAGGCAGGGGGAGTCAGCCCCAGCATTTT,CASSQDEGRGSQPQHF
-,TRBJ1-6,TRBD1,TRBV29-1,TGCAGCTCCGACCGCAGGGGGCTCGACTCACCCCTCCACTTT,CSSDRRGLDSPLHF
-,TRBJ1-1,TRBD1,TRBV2,TGTGCCACCACGGGACAGGGGACTGAAGCTTTCTTT,CATTGQGTEAFF
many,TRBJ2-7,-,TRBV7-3,TGTGCCAGCAGCCCAGATGGGAGTCTCGAGCAGTACTTC,CASSPDGSLEQYF
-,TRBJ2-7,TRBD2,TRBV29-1,TGCAGCGCCGGAGGGACTAGCGGGAGTACTTACGAGCAGTACTTC,CSAGGTSGSTYEQYF
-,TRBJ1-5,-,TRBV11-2,TGTGCCAGCAGCTCCAATACTCAGCCCCAGCATTTT,CASSSNTQPQHF
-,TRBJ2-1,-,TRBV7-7,TGTGCTAGCAGCTTCAGGCTAGCGGACAGTGAGCAGTTCTTC,CASSFRLADSEQFF
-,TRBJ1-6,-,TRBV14,TGTGCTAGACCCGCCGCAGGGACTAATTCACCCCTCCACTTT,CARPAAGTNSPLHF
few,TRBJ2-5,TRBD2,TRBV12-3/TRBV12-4,TGTGCCAGCAGTGACCGGTCGGAGCGGGGGGGAGGCAAGACCCAGTACTTC,CASSDRSERGGGKTQYF
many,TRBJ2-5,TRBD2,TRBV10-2,TGCGCCAGCAGCGGACAACCTAGCGGCCAAGAGACCCAGTACTTC,CASSGQPSGQETQYF
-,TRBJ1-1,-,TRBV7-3,TGTGCCAGCAGTGAAGGAGGGGTCCTCGTGAACACTGAAGCTTTCTTT,CASSEGGVLVNTEAFF
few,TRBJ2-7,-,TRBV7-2,TGTGCCAGCAGCTTAAGGTTTGGGGGCTCCTACGAGCAGTACTTC,CASSLRFGGSYEQYF
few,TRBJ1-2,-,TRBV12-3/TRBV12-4,TGTGCCAGCAGCGAAACTACGGATGGCTACACCTTC,CASSETTDGYTF
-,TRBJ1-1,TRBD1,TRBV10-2,TGCGCCAGCGGAGGGGGCGGGATAAGGAACACTGAAGCTTTCTTT,CASGGGGIRNTEAFF
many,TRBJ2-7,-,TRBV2,TGTGCCAGCTGTGTTCCGACATCCTACGAGCAGTACTTC,CASCVPTSYEQYF
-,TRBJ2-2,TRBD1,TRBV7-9,TGTGCCAGCAGCCCGGGGACAGTGTCGAACACCGGGGAGCTGTTTTTT,CASSPGTVSNTGELFF
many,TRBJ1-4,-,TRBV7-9,TGTGCCAGCAGCTTAGCAGGGGCTGAGGAAAAACTGTTTTTT,CASSLAGAEEKLFF
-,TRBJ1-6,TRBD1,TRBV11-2,TGTGCCAGCAGCGGGGGACAGAGAGCAGATTCACCCCTCCACTTT,CASSGGQRADSPLHF
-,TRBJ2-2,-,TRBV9,TGTGCCAGCAGCGCGCGGGGAGACACCGGGAAGCTGTTTTTT,CASSARGDTGKLFF
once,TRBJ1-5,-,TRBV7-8,TGTCCCAGCAGCTTGGAATCAGGGGAGCTAGAGCAGCCCCAGCATTTT,CPSSLESGELEQPQHF
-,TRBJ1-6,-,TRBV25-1,TGTGCCAGCAGACAGACTTTTAATTCACCCCTCCACTTT,CASRQTFNSPLHF
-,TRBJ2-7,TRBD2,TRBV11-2,TGTGCCAGCAGGTCTCGCGCGGGAGGTAACGAGCAGTACTTC,CASRSRAGGNEQYF
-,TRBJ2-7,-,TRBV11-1,TGTGCCAGCAGCCCGATGGTCCGGGGACACGGATCCTACGAGCAGTACTTC,CASSPMVRGHGSYEQYF